A single sample is the source of the 19 T cell receptor beta chains below, sequenced in a study of molecular identifiers for immune sequencing clone quantification. TCRdb ran MiXCR on the PCR reads and lists one entry per CDR3 protein. The table has over 600,000 distinct CDR3 sequences, 20% seen once. The sequenced sample consisted of naive CD8+ T cells from blood, with Jurkat cell RNA spiked in. The subset: FACS-sorted CD8+CD4-CCR7+CD45RA+ naive T cells. All receptors derive from a human donor in good health. Some libraries in this study had Jurkat cell RNA spiked in.

This clonotype was observed a handful of times. The V call is TRBV19, the J call TRBJ2-1; TRBD1 is a possible D gene (6 bases). The V gene lost 3 bases and the J gene lost 4 bases, with 10 bases spanning the gap. Germline loops: CDR1 LNHDA, CDR2 SQIVND (reference sequence). The CDR3 runs 14 residues. In DNA form, the CDR3 reads TGTGCCAGTAGTATGCCAGGGGTATACAATGAGCAGTTCTTC. Translating it yields CASSMPGVYNEQFF.

This clonotype was found a few times. The chain combines TRBV7-6 with TRBJ1-2; TRBD1 aligns across 7 bases. This CDR3 has 17 amino acids. In germline, CDR1 is SGHVS, CDR2 FNYEAQ. Germline trimming cut 5 bases from V and 1 base from J; bases unmatched to any gene: 13. The CDR3 DNA is TGTGCCAGCAGCAAAACCCCGGGACAGACTTTTAACTATGGCTACACCTTC. This translates into CASSKTPGQTFNYGYTF.

The chain recombines TRBV7-6 with TRBJ2-1, with D unclear. This CDR3 has 15 amino acids. Trimming stripped 5 bases from V and 2 bases from J, with 13 bases between. The germline gives CDR1 SGHVS, CDR2 FNYEAQ. CDR3 nucleotides: TGTGCCAGCAGCCCTACCTATGGGGCCTACAATGAGCAGTTCTTC. It encodes CASSPTYGAYNEQFF.

This clonotype was counted many times. V and J are TRBV7-2 and TRBJ2-7; 9 nucleotides line up with TRBD2. V was clipped by 2 bases and J by 0 bases; unmatched bases: 5. The CDR3 loop spans 16 amino acids. Germline V gene data show CDR1 as SGHTA and CDR2 as FQGNSA. The CDR3 DNA reads as TGTGCCAGCAGCTTATGGGGTAGCGGGAGCTCCTACGAGCAGTACTTC. Translating gives CASSLWGSGSSYEQYF.

Worth noting for this clonotype: One base away lies a much larger clone, so this may be a sequencing read error. The genes are TRBV5-3 and TRBJ2-3; D is possibly TRBD1 or TRBD2 (5 bases each). TRBV5-3 is sorted into the ORF group, with uncertain function. V was clipped by 8 bases and J by 1 base, with 17 bases between them. The CDR3 totals 15 residues. The CDR3 loop reads CASNLGVGGTDTQYF. In nucleotides, the CDR3 is TGTGCCAGCAACTTGGGGGTTGGAGGCACAGATACGCAGTATTTT.

This clonotype was found a few times. A read error may be the cause here, since a much bigger clone is one base away. V is TRBV5-1 and J is TRBJ1-3; D not resolved. There are 16 residues in the CDR3. CDR1 and CDR2 from the germline V gene are SGHRS and YFSETQ. Here the CDR3 DNA reads TGCACCAGCAGCTTTAGTGGAATAACGACTGGAAACACCATATATTTT. It specifies CTSSFSGITTGNTIYF.

To note about this clonotype: At one end, the junction sequence differs from germline, possibly due to a read error. The chain joins TRBV7-9 to TRBJ2-3, with 7 bases aligning to TRBD2. This CDR3 is 16 amino acids long. Germline loops: CDR1 SEHNR, CDR2 FQNEAQ (reference sequence). The CDR3 sequence: CTSSLGLVLSTDTQYF. The DNA of the CDR3 is TGTACCAGCAGCTTAGGACTAGTGCTGAGCACAGATACGCAGTATTTT.

This clonotype was seen repeatedly, ten times or more. The gene calls are TRBV4-1 and TRBJ2-5; 9 nucleotides line up with TRBD2. Germline CDR1 and CDR2: MGHRA and YSYEKL. With 5 bases clipped from V and 9 bases from J, the junction kept 10 bases outside the gene matches. The length of the CDR3 is 14 residues. For the CDR3, the DNA is TGCGCCAGCAGCTCAGGACTAGCGCCGGGGGCCCAGTACTTC. Translated: CASSSGLAPGAQYF.

This clonotype has just a few counts. The chain combines TRBV6-2 or TRBV6-3 with TRBJ2-7, with D unresolved. Trimming took off 2 bases at V and 3 bases at J, with 2 bases between the two ends. The CDR3 covers 11 residues. Germline loops: CDR1 MNHEY, CDR2 SVGEGT. CDR3 DNA sequence: TGTGCCAGCAGTTACAACTACGAGCAGTACTTC. Encoded protein: CASSYNYEQYF.

This clonotype was observed at least ten times. This chain links TRBV2 with TRBJ1-1; D unclear. Germline V lookup: CDR1 SNHLY, CDR2 FYNNEI. The CDR3 length is 9 residues. Trimming shortened V by 5 bases and J by 8 bases, and 3 bases separated the two germline ends. The CDR3 spells CASSLEAFF. The CDR3 nucleotides are TGTGCCAGCAGTCTCGAAGCTTTCTTT.

This clonotype was seen at least ten times. The V and J genes are TRBV6-2 or TRBV6-3 and TRBJ2-3; 9 bases fit TRBD2. This CDR3 has 15 amino acids. Germline V gene lookup returns CDR1 MNHEY and CDR2 SVGEGT. Germline trimming cut 4 bases from V and 2 bases from J; bases unmatched to any gene: 4. CDR3 region: CASSLIAGDTDTQYF. The CDR3 coding sequence is TGTGCCAGCAGTTTAATAGCGGGGGACACAGATACGCAGTATTTT.

In this sample, this clonotype turned up many times. The J gene is TRBJ1-5, the V gene TRBV7-9, with a possible D match to TRBD1 (6 bases). Trimming cost V 5 bases and J 5 bases, with 13 bases left between them. The germline CDR1 and CDR2 sequences are SEHNR and FQNEAQ (reference sequence). The CDR3 extends over 14 amino acids. The CDR3 sequence: CASSLGQGDQPQHF. CDR3 nucleotide sequence: TGTGCCAGCAGCCTGGGACAAGGGGATCAGCCCCAGCATTTT.

This clonotype was seen more than once but under ten times. The chain uses TRBV19 and TRBJ1-4, with 7 bases lining up with TRBD1. There are 17 residues in the CDR3. CDR1 and CDR2 from the germline V gene are LNHDA and SQIVND (reference sequence). Trimming at V came to 5 bases and at J to 0 bases, leaving 9 bases not matched to a gene. In nucleotides, the CDR3 is TGTGCCAGTAGTCCCAGGGGGAGTGGTGCAACTAATGAAAAACTGTTTTTT. It is translated as CASSPRGSGATNEKLFF. Based on the CDR3 plus reference TRBV19 and TRBJ1-4, the full variable domain is DGGITQSPKYLFRKEGQNVTLSCEQNLNHDAMYWYRQDPGQGLRLIYYSQIVNDFQKGDIAEGYSVSREKKESFPLTVTSAQKNPTAFYLCASSPRGSGATNEKLFFGSGTQLSVL.

This clonotype was seen many times. The rearrangement joins TRBV19 to TRBJ2-7, with 7 bases lining up with TRBD1. The CDR3 loop spans 14 amino acids. Per germline, CDR1 LNHDA and CDR2 SQIVND (reference sequence). V was pared by 3 bases and J by 1 base, with 3 bases of the junction left unmatched. CDR3 in amino acids: CASSIGDSSYEQYF. The CDR3 nucleotides read TGTGCCAGTAGTATCGGGGACAGTTCCTACGAGCAGTACTTC. The full variable domain, with the rest looked up from reference TRBV19 and TRBJ2-7, is DGGITQSPKYLFRKEGQNVTLSCEQNLNHDAMYWYRQDPGQGLRLIYYSQIVNDFQKGDIAEGYSVSREKKESFPLTVTSAQKNPTAFYLCASSIGDSSYEQYFGPGTRLTVT.

Turning to this clonotype: Possible read error: a much larger clone is one base away. For the CDR3, the DNA is TGTGCCAGCAGCCGGACCGAGACAGGCCACGAGAAGTACTTC. It yields the protein CASSRTETGHEKYF. The chain joins TRBV7-9 to TRBJ2-7; weak D call: TRBD1 (6 bases). Germline lookup yields CDR1 SEHNR and CDR2 FQNEAQ (reference sequence). The CDR3 spans 14 residues. The entire variable domain, with the rest obtained from reference TRBV7-9 and TRBJ2-7, is as follows: DTGVSQNPRHKITKRGQNVTFRCDPISEHNRLYWYRQTLGQGPEFLTYFQNEAQLEKSRLLSDRFSAERPKGSFSTLEIQRTEQGDSAMYLCASSRTETGHEKYFGPGTRLTVT.

This clonotype was counted at least ten times. The chain combines TRBV4-1 with TRBJ2-1, with a weak D call TRBD1 (5 bases). V was shortened by 4 bases and J by 9 bases, with 10 bases between the two germline ends. Germline CDR1 MGHRA, CDR2 YSYEKL. CDR3 length: 12 amino acids. This CDR3 is CASSPLRGEQFF. CDR3 in DNA: TGCGCCAGCAGCCCCCTTAGGGGTGAGCAGTTCTTC.

Ten or more counts support this clonotype. The V gene is TRBV7-9, the J gene TRBJ2-2; TRBD1 aligns across 7 bases. Germline CDR1 reads SEHNR; CDR2 reads FQNEAQ (reference sequence). The CDR3 is 17 amino acids. V trimming: 2 bases; J trimming: 0 bases; junction bases outside the gene matches: 6. DNA of the CDR3: TGTGCCAGCAGCTTACTTGACAGGGCCCCGAACACCGGGGAGCTGTTTTTT. It encodes CASSLLDRAPNTGELFF.

This clonotype was recorded a few times. The J gene is TRBJ2-3, the V gene TRBV10-3, with TRBD2 matching 10 bases. Trimming took 3 bases from V and 5 from J; bases not matched to a gene: 11. Germline V gene sequence: CDR1 ENHRY, CDR2 SYGVKD. CDR3 length: 17 amino acids. The CDR3 loop is CAISESLLAGVKDTQYF. DNA for the CDR3: TGTGCCATCAGTGAATCCTTGCTAGCGGGAGTTAAAGATACGCAGTATTTT.

This clonotype was detected many times. The gene calls are TRBV29-1 and TRBJ1-4, with D perhaps TRBD1 (5 bases). The CDR3 spans 13 residues. V dropped 6 bases and J dropped 5 bases, with 13 bases sitting between them. Germline loops: CDR1 SQVTM, CDR2 ANQGSEA. The CDR3 DNA sequence: TGCAGCGTGAGTGGGGGAGACAATGAAAAACTGTTTTTT. Protein: CSVSGGDNEKLFF.